A single sample is the source of the 28 T cell receptor beta chains below, sequenced in a study of T cells in tuberculosis. This table comes from immunoSEQ multiplex PCR, and its TCRdb copy is limited to in-frame clones, with some not included. Found here are 30,000 to 45,000 clones, 94% of them singletons; the top ten hold 9% to 13%. Sequencing input: PBMCs. The source of these receptors is a donor aged 10 to 29 with latent tuberculosis or without tuberculosis infection. Some clones in this sample may be carry-over from other donors' samples.

V is TRBV30 and J is TRBJ2-3, with 7 bases matching TRBD2. Looked up from germline, CDR1 is GTSNPN and CDR2 is SVGIG (reference sequence). V shed 5 bases, J shed 5 bases, and the junction held 10 bases outside the gene matches. The CDR3 totals 14 residues. The DNA of the CDR3 is TGTGCCTGGGGGGTGACTAGCTTCGTAGATACGCAGTATTTT. Protein product: CAWGVTSFVDTQYF.

The chain couples TRBV6-5 to TRBJ1-2; 7 bases are a match to TRBD1. Germline CDR1 and CDR2: MNHEY and SVGAGI. The length of the CDR3 is 14 residues. The V and J ends lost 6 bases and 4 bases, in that order; junction bases with no gene match: 8. The CDR3 here is CASRNRGGGYGYTF. The CDR3 coding sequence is TGTGCCAGCAGAAACAGGGGAGGCGGCTATGGCTACACCTTC.

The chain employs TRBV29-1 and TRBJ2-7; the D gene is possibly TRBD1 (6 bases). Germline assignment: CDR1 SQVTM and CDR2 ANQGSEA. With 3 bases removed from V and 7 bases from J, the gap between germline ends came to 13 bases. The CDR3 has 12 residues. The CDR3 spells CSVDTGPREQYV. The CDR3 region has the DNA TGCAGCGTTGACACAGGGCCTAGAGAGCAGTACGTC.

The V call is TRBV19, the J call TRBJ1-5, with TRBD1 identical over 7 bases. CDR1 LNHDA and CDR2 SQIVND come from the germline V gene (reference sequence). The CDR3 sequence is 13 residues long. Trimming took 7 bases from V and 5 from J; bases not matched to a gene: 5. CDR3 sequence: CASTPDRDQPQHF. The CDR3 DNA reads as TGTGCCAGTACCCCAGACAGGGATCAGCCCCAGCATTTT. Complete variable domain (other parts from reference TRBV19 and TRBJ1-5): DGGITQSPKYLFRKEGQNVTLSCEQNLNHDAMYWYRQDPGQGLRLIYYSQIVNDFQKGDIAEGYSVSREKKESFPLTVTSAQKNPTAFYLCASTPDRDQPQHFGDGTRLSIL.

This clone was detected once. This sequence joins TRBV10-3 and TRBJ2-3; TRBD1 matches at 9 bases. V dropped 11 bases and J dropped 1; count of bases not matched to a gene: 7. Germline lookup yields CDR1 ENHRY and CDR2 SYGVKD. This CDR3 is 14 amino acids long. The CDR3 DNA is TGTGCCGTGGCGGGGGACAGGGGCACAGATACGCAGTATTTT. Translation: CAVAGDRGTDTQYF.

The chain carries TRBV4-3 and TRBJ1-1; D is possibly TRBD1 (5 bases). Per the germline V gene, CDR1 is LGHNA and CDR2 is YSLEER. Trimming removed 1 base from V and 1 base from J, with 10 bases in between. The CDR3 runs 15 residues. CDR3 loop: CASSQAGGANTEAFF. DNA for the CDR3: TGCGCCAGCAGCCAAGCTGGAGGGGCGAACACTGAAGCTTTCTTT.

This chain connects TRBV30 to TRBJ2-5, with D maybe TRBD1 (6 bases). This CDR3 is built from 13 residues. The ends were cut back, 5 bases at V and 2 bases at J, with 12 bases in the middle. Germline CDR1 GTSNPN, CDR2 SVGIG (reference sequence). The CDR3 region has the DNA TGTGCCTGGGCCAGACAGGCACAAGAGACCCAGTACTTC. Its translation is CAWARQAQETQYF.

The V and J genes are TRBV7-3 and TRBJ2-2, with D possibly matching TRBD2 (5 bases). With 10 bases removed from V and 1 base from J, the gap between germline ends came to 16 bases. This CDR3 has 15 residues. In germline, CDR1 is SGHTA, CDR2 FQGTGA. The CDR3 DNA sequence: TGTGCCACTGACACCAGCGGAAGGAACACCGGGGAGCTGTTTTTT. The encoded protein is CATDTSGRNTGELFF.

This clone is judged medium-sized. The chain has TRBV15 and TRBJ1-1, with no clear D. Trimming removed 3 bases at V and 1 base at J, with 3 bases between. In germline, CDR1 is LNHNV, CDR2 YYDKDF (reference sequence). This CDR3 spans 12 amino acids. The CDR3 DNA sequence: TGTGCCACCAGCAGCCAGAACACTGAAGCTTTCTTT. It translates to CATSSQNTEAFF.

The chain couples TRBV6-1 to TRBJ1-1, with D maybe TRBD1 (5 bases). From germline, CDR1 is MNHNS and CDR2 SASEGT. Trimming stripped 2 bases from V and 3 bases from J, with 10 bases between. This CDR3 comprises 14 residues. CDR3 nucleotides: TGTGCCAGCAGTGAAATTAGCAGGGACACTGAAGCTTTCTTT. It codes for CASSEISRDTEAFF.

The V and J genes are TRBV29-1 and TRBJ2-3; the D gene is possibly TRBD2 (6 bases). CDR3 length equals 14 residues. Looked up from germline, CDR1 is SQVTM and CDR2 is ANQGSEA. V was pared by 5 bases and J by 2 bases, with 14 bases between. The CDR3 protein is CSVCRGAPTDTQYF. In DNA form, the CDR3 reads TGCAGCGTTTGCCGCGGGGCCCCCACAGATACGCAGTATTTT.

The CDR3 DNA is TGCGCCAGCAGCAAAGGACAGGCCAGGTTGAGCTCCTATAATTCACCCCTCCACTTT. This gives the protein CASSKGQARLSSYNSPLHF. The rearrangement links TRBV5-1 to TRBJ1-6, with 7 bases aligning to TRBD1. The CDR3 contains 19 residues. The ends lost 4 bases at V and 0 bases at J; junction bases unmatched: 13. Germline V gene sequence: CDR1 SGHRS, CDR2 YFSETQ.

This clone showed up just once. The chain employs TRBV18 and TRBJ2-1, with D hard to call. Trimming shortened V by 3 bases and J by 8 bases, and 11 bases separated the two germline ends. The CDR3 loop spans 13 amino acids. Germline CDR1 KGHSH, CDR2 LQKENI. CDR3 loop: CASSPMVEDEQFF. The CDR3 nucleotides are TGTGCCAGCTCACCTATGGTTGAGGATGAGCAGTTCTTC.

The chain has TRBV18 and TRBJ2-1, with D tentatively TRBD2 (5 bases). Germline V lookup: CDR1 KGHSH, CDR2 LQKENI. With 0 bases removed from V and 5 bases from J, the gap between germline ends came to 23 bases. CDR3 length equals 19 residues. CDR3: CASSPPQLRRSGRDNEQFF. DNA for the CDR3: TGTGCCAGCTCACCACCCCAGCTTCGGAGAAGCGGTCGGGACAATGAGCAGTTCTTC.

The chain carries TRBV4-1 and TRBJ1-1; 9 bases are shared with TRBD1. CDR1 and CDR2 (germline): MGHRA, YSYEKL. The CDR3 loop spans 16 amino acids. The V segment lost 6 bases and the J segment 2 bases; nucleotides outside the gene matches: 10. CDR3 sequence reads: CASRKIGQGLNTEAFF. For the CDR3, the DNA is TGCGCCAGCAGAAAAATTGGACAGGGGCTTAACACTGAAGCTTTCTTT.

This rearrangement joins TRBV7-9 to TRBJ2-3; possibly TRBD1 for D (5 bases). Trimming shortened V by 6 bases and J by 5 bases, and 18 bases separated the two germline ends. In germline, CDR1 is SEHNR, CDR2 FQNEAQ (reference sequence). The CDR3 contains 15 residues. CDR3 sequence (DNA): TGTGCCAGCAGAAAAGGGCCAGGGTCGGTAGATACGCAGTATTTT. Residues: CASRKGPGSVDTQYF.

The J gene is TRBJ1-2, the V gene TRBV7-9; a weak D match, TRBD1 (6 bases). This CDR3 has 12 residues. V shed 3 bases and J shed 6 bases, with 8 bases lying between them. Germline V gene lookup returns CDR1 SEHNR and CDR2 FQNEAQ (reference sequence). CDR3 bases: TGTGCCAGCAGCTTGGACAGAAATGGCTACACCTTC. It codes for CASSLDRNGYTF.

This chain's CDR3 is CASSLGTGRREQYF. Written as DNA, the CDR3 is TGTGCCAGCAGCTTAGGGACAGGGCGGAGGGAGCAGTACTTC. This chain joins TRBV7-2 and TRBJ2-7; TRBD1 matches at 8 bases. The germline gives CDR1 SGHTA, CDR2 FQGNSA. The CDR3 is made up of 14 amino acids. Trimming cost V 1 base and J 7 bases; bases outside gene matches: 6.

The rearrangement links TRBV7-2 to TRBJ1-2; D is perhaps TRBD1 (5 bases). Germline CDR1 is SGHTA and CDR2 is FQGNSA. V dropped 4 bases and J dropped 0 bases, with 18 bases sitting between them. This CDR3 has 17 residues. DNA of the CDR3: TGTGCCAGCAGCTACTCATTACTCGACAGCTCTAACTATGGCTACACCTTC. Amino acid sequence: CASSYSLLDSSNYGYTF.

V and J are TRBV7-3 and TRBJ1-1; 10 bases match TRBD1. V was clipped by 5 bases and J by 1 base; unmatched bases: 7. This CDR3 contains 16 residues. Germline-derived CDR1 and CDR2 are SGHTA and FQGTGA. CDR3 sequence (DNA): TGTGCCAGCAGCCCGGGGGACAGGGGCAAGAACACTGAAGCTTTCTTT. The encoded protein is CASSPGDRGKNTEAFF.

The V call is TRBV9, the J call TRBJ2-6; 7 nucleotides align to TRBD1. Looked up from germline, CDR1 is SGDLS and CDR2 is YYNGEE. CDR3 length equals 17 residues. V gave up 4 bases and J gave up 0 bases; unmatched junction bases: 7. CDR3 in DNA: TGTGCCAGCAGCCCCTGGGACAGTCCCTCTGGGGCCAACGTCCTGACTTTC. Amino acid sequence: CASSPWDSPSGANVLTF.

The chain couples TRBV4-1 to TRBJ1-2; D might be TRBD1 (6 bases). Trimming removed 1 base from V and 8 bases from J, with 11 bases in between. Germline CDR1 MGHRA, CDR2 YSYEKL. The CDR3 consists of 13 residues. CDR3 in amino acids: CASSQGTDLGYTF. CDR3 in DNA: TGCGCCAGCAGCCAAGGGACAGACCTAGGCTACACCTTC.

This CDR3 reads CASSYSTDTPFF. The CDR3, as DNA: TGTGCCAGCAGTTACTCGACGGACACCCCCTTCTTC. This sequence joins TRBV6-6 and TRBJ2-1, with D perhaps matching TRBD1 (5 bases). The V gene's germline CDR1 is MNHNY and CDR2 SVGAGI (reference sequence). The CDR3 has 12 residues. The V and J ends lost 0 bases and 16 bases respectively, with 13 bases between them.

The gene calls are TRBV25-1 and TRBJ2-5; a possible D gene is TRBD2 (7 bases). CDR1 MGHDK and CDR2 SYGVNS come from the germline V gene. This CDR3 has 16 residues. V gave up 3 bases and J gave up 3 bases, with 17 bases separating them. This CDR3 is CASSDTEGGLKETQYF. For the CDR3, the DNA is TGTGCCAGCAGTGATACCGAGGGGGGGCTAAAAGAGACCCAGTACTTC.

This clone is categorized as medium-sized. The chain recombines TRBV12-5 with TRBJ2-3; 7 bases fit TRBD2. The CDR3 is made up of 16 amino acids. Trimming at V came to 5 bases and at J to 4 bases, leaving 12 bases not matched to a gene. Germline lookup yields CDR1 LGHNT and CDR2 FRNRAP. CDR3 sequence: CASGPPSAGRADTQYF. CDR3 nucleotides: TGTGCTAGTGGTCCGCCGTCAGCGGGGCGGGCAGATACGCAGTATTTT.

The V gene is TRBV4-3, the J gene TRBJ2-3; 7 bases fit TRBD1. CDR1 and CDR2 (germline): LGHNA, YSLEER. This CDR3 region has 16 residues. J was trimmed by 0 bases and V by 4 bases; bases with no gene match: 7. The CDR3 coding sequence is TGCGCCAGCAGCCGGGACAGTGCACCTAGCACAGATACGCAGTATTTT. Protein product: CASSRDSAPSTDTQYF.

The chain uses TRBV6-5 and TRBJ1-2; the D gene is possibly TRBD1 (5 bases). This CDR3 contains 11 residues. Germline V gives CDR1 MNHEY, CDR2 SVGAGI. V lost 5 bases and J 6 bases, leaving 7 bases between the germline ends. Here the CDR3 reads CASSEGDGYTF. In nucleotides, the CDR3 is TGTGCCAGCAGTGAAGGGGATGGCTACACCTTC.

This chain uses TRBV10-2 with TRBJ1-3; D remains ambiguous. Germline values: CDR1 WSHSY, CDR2 SAAADI. V was clipped by 3 bases and J by 0 bases, with 9 bases between them. CDR3 length: 15 residues. CDR3 loop: CASSDPGSSGNTIYF. CDR3 bases: TGCGCCAGCAGTGATCCGGGGAGCTCTGGAAACACCATATATTTT.